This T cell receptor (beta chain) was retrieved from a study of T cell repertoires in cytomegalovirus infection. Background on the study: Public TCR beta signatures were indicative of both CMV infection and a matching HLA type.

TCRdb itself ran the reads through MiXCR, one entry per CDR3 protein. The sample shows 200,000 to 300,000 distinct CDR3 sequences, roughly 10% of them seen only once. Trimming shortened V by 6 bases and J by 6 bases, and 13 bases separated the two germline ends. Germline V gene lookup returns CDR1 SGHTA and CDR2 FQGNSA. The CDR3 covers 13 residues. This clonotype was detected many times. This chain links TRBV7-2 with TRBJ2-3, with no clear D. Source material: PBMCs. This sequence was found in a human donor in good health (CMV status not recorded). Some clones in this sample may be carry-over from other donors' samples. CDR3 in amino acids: CASRGGMADTQYF. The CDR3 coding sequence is TGTGCCAGCAGGGGTGGGATGGCGGATACGCAGTATTTT. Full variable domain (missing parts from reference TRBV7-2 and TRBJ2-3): GAGVSQSPSNKVTEKGKDVELRCDPISGHTALYWYRQSLGQGLEFLIYFQGNSAPDKSGLPSDRFSAERTGGSVSTLTIQRTQQEDSAVYLCASRGGMADTQYFGPGTRLTVL.